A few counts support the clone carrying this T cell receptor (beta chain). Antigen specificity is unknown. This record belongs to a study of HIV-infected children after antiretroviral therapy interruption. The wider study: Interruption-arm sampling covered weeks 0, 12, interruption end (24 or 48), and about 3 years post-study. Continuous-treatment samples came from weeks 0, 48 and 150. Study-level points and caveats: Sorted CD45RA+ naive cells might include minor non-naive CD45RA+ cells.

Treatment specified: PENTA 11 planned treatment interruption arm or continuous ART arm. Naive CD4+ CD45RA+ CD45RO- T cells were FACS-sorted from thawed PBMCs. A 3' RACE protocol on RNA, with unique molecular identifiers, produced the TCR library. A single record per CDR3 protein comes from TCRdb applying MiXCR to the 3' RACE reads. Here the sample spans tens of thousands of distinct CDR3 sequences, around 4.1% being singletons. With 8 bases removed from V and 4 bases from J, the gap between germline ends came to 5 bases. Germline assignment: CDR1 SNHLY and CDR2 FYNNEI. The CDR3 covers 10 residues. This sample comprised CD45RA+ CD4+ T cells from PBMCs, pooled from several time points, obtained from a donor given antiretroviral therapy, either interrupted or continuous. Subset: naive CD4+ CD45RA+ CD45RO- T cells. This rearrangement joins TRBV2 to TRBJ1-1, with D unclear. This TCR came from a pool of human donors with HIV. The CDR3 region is CASALTEAFF. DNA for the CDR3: TGTGCCAGCGCGCTCACTGAAGCTTTCTTT.